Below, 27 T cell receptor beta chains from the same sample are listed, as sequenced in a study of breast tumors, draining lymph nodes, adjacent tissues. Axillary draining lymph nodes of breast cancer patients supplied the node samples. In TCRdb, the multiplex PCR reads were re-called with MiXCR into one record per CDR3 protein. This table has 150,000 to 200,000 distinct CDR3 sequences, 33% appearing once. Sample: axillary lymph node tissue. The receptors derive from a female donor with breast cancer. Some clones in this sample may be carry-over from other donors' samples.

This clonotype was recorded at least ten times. The CDR3 DNA sequence: TGTGCCAGCAGCTCCCCAGCCCCGAACACCGGGGAGCTGTTTTTT. It specifies CASSSPAPNTGELFF. The gene calls are TRBV5-8 and TRBJ2-2; no firm D call. V gave up 3 bases and J gave up 0 bases, with 9 bases separating them. CDR1 SGHTS and CDR2 YDEGEE come from the germline V gene. The CDR3 extends over 15 amino acids.

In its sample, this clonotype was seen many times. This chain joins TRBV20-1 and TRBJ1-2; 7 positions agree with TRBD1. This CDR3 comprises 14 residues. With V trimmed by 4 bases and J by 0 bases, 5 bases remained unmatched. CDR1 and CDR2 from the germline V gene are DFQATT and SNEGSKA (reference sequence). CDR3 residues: CSATGTVPNYGYTF. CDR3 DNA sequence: TGCAGTGCTACCGGGACAGTTCCTAACTATGGCTACACCTTC.

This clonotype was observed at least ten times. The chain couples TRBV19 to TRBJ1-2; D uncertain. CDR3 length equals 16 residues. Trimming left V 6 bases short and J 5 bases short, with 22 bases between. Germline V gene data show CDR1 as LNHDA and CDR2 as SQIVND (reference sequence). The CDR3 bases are TGTGCCAGTAGCTATAGGTTCCGGGCAACGGGGTATGGCTACACCTTC. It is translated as CASSYRFRATGYGYTF.

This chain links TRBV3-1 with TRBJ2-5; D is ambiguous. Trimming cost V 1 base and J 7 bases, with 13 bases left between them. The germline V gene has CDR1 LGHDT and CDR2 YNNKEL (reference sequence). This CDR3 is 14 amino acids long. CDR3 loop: CASSQGLERGTQYF. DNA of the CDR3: TGTGCCAGCAGCCAAGGGTTGGAAAGAGGGACCCAGTACTTC.

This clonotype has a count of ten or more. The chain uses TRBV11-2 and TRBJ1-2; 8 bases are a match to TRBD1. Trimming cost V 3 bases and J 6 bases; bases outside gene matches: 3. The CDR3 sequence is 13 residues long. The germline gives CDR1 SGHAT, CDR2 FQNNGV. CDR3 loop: CASSFGQGDGYTF. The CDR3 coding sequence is TGTGCCAGCAGCTTCGGACAGGGAGATGGCTACACCTTC.

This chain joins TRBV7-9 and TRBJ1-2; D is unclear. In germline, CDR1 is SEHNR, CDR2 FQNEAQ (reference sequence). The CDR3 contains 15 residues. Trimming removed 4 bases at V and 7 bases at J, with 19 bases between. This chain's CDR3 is CASSSPAEVTSGYTF. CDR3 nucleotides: TGTGCCAGCAGCTCCCCTGCGGAGGTGACGAGTGGCTACACCTTC.

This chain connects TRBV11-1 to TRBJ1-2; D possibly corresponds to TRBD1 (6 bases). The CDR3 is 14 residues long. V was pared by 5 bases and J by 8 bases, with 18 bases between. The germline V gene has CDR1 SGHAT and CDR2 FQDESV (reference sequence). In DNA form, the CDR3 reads TGTGCCAGCAGCCACCGCGGGGGGCCCGACGGCTACACCTTC. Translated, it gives CASSHRGGPDGYTF.

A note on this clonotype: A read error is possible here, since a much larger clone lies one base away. CDR3 DNA sequence: TGCGCCAGCAGCCAAGAACTAGTCTACGATGAGCAGTTCTTC. It yields the protein CASSQELVYDEQFF. The chain has TRBV4-3 and TRBJ2-1, with D tentatively TRBD2 (5 bases). The V gene's germline CDR1 is LGHNA and CDR2 YSLEER. The CDR3 is made up of 14 amino acids.

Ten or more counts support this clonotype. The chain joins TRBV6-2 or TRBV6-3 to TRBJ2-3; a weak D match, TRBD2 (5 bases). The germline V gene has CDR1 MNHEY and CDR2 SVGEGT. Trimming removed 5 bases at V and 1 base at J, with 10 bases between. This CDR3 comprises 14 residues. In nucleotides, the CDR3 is TGTGCCAGCAGTACTAGTCCCGGCACAGATACGCAGTATTTT. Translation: CASSTSPGTDTQYF.

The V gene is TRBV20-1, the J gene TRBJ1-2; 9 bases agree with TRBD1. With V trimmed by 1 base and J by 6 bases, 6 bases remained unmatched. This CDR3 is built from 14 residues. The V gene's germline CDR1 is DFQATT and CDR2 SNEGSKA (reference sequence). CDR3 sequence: CSARGTGAGNGYTF. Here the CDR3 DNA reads TGCAGTGCTAGAGGGACAGGGGCCGGGAATGGCTACACCTTC.

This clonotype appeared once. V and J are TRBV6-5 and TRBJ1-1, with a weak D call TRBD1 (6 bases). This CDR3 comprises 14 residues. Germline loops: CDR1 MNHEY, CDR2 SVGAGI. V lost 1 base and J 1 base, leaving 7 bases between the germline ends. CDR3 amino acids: CASSYLGQNTEAFF. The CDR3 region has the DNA TGTGCCAGCAGTTACTTGGGACAGAACACTGAAGCTTTCTTT.

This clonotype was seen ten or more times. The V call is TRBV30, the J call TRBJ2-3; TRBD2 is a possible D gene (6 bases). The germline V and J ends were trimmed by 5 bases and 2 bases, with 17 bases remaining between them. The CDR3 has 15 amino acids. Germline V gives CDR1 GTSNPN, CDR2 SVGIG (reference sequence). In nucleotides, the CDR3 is TGTGCCTGGTCACTCTTGGACTACCCCACAGATACGCAGTATTTT. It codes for CAWSLLDYPTDTQYF.

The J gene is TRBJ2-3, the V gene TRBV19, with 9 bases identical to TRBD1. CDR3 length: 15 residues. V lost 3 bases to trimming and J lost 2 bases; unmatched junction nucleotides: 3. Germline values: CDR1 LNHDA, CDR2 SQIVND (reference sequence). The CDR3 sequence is CASSMGQGLTDTQYF. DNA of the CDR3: TGTGCCAGTAGTATGGGACAGGGCCTCACAGATACGCAGTATTTT.

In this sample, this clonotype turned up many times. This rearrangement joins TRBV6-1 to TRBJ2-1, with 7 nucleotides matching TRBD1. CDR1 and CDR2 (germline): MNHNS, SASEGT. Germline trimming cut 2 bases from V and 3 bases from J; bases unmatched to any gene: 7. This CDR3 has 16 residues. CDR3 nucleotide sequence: TGTGCCAGCAGTGAAAGAGGGGGCGCAATCTACAATGAGCAGTTCTTC. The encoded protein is CASSERGGAIYNEQFF.

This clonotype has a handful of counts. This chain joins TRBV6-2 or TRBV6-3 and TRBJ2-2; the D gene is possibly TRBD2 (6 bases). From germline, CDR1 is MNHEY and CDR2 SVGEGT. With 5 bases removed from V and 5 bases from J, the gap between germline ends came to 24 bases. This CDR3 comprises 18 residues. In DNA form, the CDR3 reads TGTGCCAGCAGTAACCTCCCCCCGGGACTGATACAAACCGGGGAGCTGTTTTTT. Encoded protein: CASSNLPPGLIQTGELFF.

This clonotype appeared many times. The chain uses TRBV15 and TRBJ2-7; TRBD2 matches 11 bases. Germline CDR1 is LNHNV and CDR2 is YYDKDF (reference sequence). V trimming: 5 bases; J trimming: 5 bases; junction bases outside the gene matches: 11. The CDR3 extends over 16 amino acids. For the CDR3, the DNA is TGTGCCACCAGCTCGGGAACTAGCGGGAGAGTAAACGAGCAGTACTTC. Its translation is CATSSGTSGRVNEQYF.

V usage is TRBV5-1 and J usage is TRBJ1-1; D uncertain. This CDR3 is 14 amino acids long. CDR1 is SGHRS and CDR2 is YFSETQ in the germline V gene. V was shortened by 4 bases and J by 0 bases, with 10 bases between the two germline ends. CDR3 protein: CASSPDGLNTEAFF. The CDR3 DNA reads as TGCGCCAGCAGCCCGGACGGCCTGAACACTGAAGCTTTCTTT.

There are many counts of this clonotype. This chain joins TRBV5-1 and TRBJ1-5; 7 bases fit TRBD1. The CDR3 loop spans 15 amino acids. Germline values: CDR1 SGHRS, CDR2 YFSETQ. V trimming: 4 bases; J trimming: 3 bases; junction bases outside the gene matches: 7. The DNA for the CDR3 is TGCGCCAGCAGCGCCTGGACAGGACCCAATCAGCCCCAGCATTTT. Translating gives CASSAWTGPNQPQHF.

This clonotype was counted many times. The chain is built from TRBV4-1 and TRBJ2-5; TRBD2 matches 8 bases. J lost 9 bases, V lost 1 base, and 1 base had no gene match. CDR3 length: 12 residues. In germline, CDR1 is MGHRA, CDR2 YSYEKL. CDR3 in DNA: TGCGCCAGCAGCCAAGCGGGGGGGGCCCAGTACTTC. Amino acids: CASSQAGGAQYF.

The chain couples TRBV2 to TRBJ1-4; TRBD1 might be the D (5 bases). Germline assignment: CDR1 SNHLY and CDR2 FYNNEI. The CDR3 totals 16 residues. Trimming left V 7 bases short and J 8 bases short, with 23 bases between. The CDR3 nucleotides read TGTGCCAGCACGGGAGTATGGGGGAAAGTGGAGGAAAAACTGTTTTTT. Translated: CASTGVWGKVEEKLFF.

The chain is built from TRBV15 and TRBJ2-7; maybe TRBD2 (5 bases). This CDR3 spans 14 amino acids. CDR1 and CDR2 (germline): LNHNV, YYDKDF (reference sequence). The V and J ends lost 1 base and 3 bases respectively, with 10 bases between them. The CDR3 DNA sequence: TGTGCCACCAGCAGAGTGGACGGGAACTACGAGCAGTACTTC. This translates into CATSRVDGNYEQYF.

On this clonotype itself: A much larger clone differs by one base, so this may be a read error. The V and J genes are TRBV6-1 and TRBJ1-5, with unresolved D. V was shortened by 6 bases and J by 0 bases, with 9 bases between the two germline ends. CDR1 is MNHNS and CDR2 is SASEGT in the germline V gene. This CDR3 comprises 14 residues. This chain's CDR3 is CASRQKTSNQPQHF. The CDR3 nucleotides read TGTGCCAGCAGGCAGAAAACTAGCAATCAGCCCCAGCATTTT.

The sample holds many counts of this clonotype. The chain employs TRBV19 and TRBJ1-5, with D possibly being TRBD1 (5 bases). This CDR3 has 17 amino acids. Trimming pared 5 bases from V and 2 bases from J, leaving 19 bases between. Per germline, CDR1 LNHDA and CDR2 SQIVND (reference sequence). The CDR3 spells CASSGLFGGVRNQPQHF. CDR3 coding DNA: TGTGCCAGTAGTGGGCTATTCGGGGGGGTGCGCAATCAGCCCCAGCATTTT.

This CDR3 reads CATSFNRVSTDTQYF. The CDR3 bases are TGTGCCACCAGCTTCAACAGGGTTAGCACAGATACGCAGTATTTT. This chain joins TRBV15 and TRBJ2-3; a weak D match, TRBD1 (6 bases). The CDR3 is 15 residues long. CDR1 is LNHNV, CDR2 YYDKDF, per germline (reference sequence). With 5 bases removed from V and 0 bases from J, the gap between germline ends came to 12 bases.

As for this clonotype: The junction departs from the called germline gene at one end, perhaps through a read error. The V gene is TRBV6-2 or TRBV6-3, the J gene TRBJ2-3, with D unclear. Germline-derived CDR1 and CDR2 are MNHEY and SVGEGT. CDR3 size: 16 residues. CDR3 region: CASSHSRLHSTDTQYF. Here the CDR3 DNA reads TGTGCCAGCAGTCACTCGAGGCTACATAGCACAGATACGCAGTATTTT.

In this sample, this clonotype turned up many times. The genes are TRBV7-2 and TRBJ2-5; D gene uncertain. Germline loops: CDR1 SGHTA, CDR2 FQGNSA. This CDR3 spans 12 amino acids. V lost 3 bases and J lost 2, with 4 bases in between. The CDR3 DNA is TGTGCCAGCAGCTTGACACAAGAGACCCAGTACTTC. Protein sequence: CASSLTQETQYF.

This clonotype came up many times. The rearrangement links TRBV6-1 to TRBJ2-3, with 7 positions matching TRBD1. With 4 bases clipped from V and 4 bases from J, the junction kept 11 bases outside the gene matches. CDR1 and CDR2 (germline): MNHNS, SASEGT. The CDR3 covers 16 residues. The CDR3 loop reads CASSAQRQGRADTQYF. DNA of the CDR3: TGTGCCAGCAGTGCCCAGAGACAGGGTAGGGCAGATACGCAGTATTTT.